The T cell receptor (beta chain) under discussion was sequenced for a study of identifying expanded T cells in peripheral blood. Study-level points and caveats: Across healthy donors, higher total template counts meant significantly greater roughly two-week count variance. Over two and four weeks, about 15 and 18 clones changed, versus 1.2 between replicates.

The protocol was immunoSEQ multiplex PCR, while the TCRdb copy is restricted to in-frame clones and leaves out a portion. This table has some 72,000 clones, 90% appearing once. No infections or other immune events were documented during collection. V lost 5 bases to trimming and J lost 4 bases; unmatched junction nucleotides: 5. The CDR3 totals 14 residues. Germline V gene data show CDR1 as LNHNV and CDR2 as YYDKDF (reference sequence). A note on this clone: Antigen specificity is unknown. This CDR3 is also generated by other DNA sequences in the sample.

The sample taken for sequencing was blood. J is TRBJ2-7 and V is TRBV15; 10 bases match TRBD1. The TCR originated in a person between 18 and 75 years old in good health. The chain's CDR3 is CATSRDRGSYEQYF. In DNA, the CDR3 is TGTGCCACCAGCCGGGACAGGGGATCGTACGAGCAGTACTTC.